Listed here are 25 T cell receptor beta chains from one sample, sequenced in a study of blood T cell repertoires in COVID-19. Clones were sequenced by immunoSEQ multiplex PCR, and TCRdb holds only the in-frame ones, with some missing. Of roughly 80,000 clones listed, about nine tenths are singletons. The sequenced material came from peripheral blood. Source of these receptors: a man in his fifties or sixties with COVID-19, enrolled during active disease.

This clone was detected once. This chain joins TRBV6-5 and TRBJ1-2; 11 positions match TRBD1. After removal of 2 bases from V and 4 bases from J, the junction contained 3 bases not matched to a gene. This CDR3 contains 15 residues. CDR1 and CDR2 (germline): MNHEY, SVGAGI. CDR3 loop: CASSYDGTGGYGYTF. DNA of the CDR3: TGTGCCAGCAGTTACGACGGGACAGGGGGCTATGGCTACACCTTC.

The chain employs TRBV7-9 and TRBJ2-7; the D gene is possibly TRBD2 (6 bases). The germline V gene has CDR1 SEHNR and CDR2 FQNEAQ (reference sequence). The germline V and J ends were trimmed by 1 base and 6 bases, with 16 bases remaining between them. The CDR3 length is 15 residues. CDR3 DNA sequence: TGTGCCAGCAGCTTAGGACATTCGGGAGACGTCGAGCAGTACGTC. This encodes CASSLGHSGDVEQYV.

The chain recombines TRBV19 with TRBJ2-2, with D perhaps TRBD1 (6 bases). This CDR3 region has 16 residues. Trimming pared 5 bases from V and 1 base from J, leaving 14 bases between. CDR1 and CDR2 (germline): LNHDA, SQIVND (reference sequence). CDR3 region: CASSHQPGQNTGELFF. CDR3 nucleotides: TGTGCCAGTAGTCATCAGCCGGGACAGAACACCGGGGAGCTGTTTTTT. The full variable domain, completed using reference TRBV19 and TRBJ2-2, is DGGITQSPKYLFRKEGQNVTLSCEQNLNHDAMYWYRQDPGQGLRLIYYSQIVNDFQKGDIAEGYSVSREKKESFPLTVTSAQKNPTAFYLCASSHQPGQNTGELFFGEGSRLTVL.

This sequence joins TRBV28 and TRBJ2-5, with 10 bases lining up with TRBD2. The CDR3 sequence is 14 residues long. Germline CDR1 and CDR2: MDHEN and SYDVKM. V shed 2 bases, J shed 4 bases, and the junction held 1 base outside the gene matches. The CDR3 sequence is CASSLRLAGETQYF. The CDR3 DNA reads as TGTGCCAGCAGTTTAAGACTAGCGGGAGAGACCCAGTACTTC.

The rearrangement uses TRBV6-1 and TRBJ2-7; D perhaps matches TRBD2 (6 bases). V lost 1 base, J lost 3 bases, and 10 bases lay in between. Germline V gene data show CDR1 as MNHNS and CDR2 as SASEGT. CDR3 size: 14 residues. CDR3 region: CASSEGNGGYEQYF. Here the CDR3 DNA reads TGTGCCAGCAGTGAAGGCAACGGGGGCTACGAGCAGTACTTC.

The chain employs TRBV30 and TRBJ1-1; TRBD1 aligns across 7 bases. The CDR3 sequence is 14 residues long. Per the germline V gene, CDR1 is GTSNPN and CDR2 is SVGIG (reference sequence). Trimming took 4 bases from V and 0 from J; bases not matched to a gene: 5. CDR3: CAWNPGQMNTEAFF. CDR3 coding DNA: TGTGCCTGGAACCCGGGACAGATGAACACTGAAGCTTTCTTT.

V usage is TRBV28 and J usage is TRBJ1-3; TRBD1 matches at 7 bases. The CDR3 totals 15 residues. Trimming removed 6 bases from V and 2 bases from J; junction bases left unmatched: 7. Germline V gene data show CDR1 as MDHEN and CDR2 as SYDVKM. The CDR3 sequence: CASRPQGTAGNTIYF. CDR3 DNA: TGTGCCAGCAGACCTCAGGGGACAGCTGGAAACACCATATATTTT.

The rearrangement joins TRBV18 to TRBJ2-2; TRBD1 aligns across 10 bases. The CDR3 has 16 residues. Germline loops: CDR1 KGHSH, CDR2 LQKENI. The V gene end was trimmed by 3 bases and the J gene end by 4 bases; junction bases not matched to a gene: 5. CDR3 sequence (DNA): TGTGCCAGCTCACCGAGACAGGGGGCAGGCACCGGGGAGCTGTTTTTT. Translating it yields CASSPRQGAGTGELFF.

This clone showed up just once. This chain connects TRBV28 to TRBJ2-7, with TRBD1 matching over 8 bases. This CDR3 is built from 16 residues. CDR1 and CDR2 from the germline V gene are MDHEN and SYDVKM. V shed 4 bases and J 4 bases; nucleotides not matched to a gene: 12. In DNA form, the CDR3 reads TGTGCCAGCAGTTGGCCCTACGGGACAGGAGGATACGAGCAGTACTTC. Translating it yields CASSWPYGTGGYEQYF.

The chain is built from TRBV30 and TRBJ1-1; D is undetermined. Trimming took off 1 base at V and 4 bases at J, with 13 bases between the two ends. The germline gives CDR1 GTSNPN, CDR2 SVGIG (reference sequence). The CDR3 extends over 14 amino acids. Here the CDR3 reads CAWSAQIGSTEAFF. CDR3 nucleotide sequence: TGTGCCTGGAGTGCACAAATTGGGAGCACTGAAGCTTTCTTT.

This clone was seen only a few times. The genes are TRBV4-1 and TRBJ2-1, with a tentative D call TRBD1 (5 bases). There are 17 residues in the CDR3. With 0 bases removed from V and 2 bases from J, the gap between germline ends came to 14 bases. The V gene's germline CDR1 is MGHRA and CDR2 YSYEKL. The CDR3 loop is CASSQDLQGVAYNEQFF. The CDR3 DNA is TGCGCCAGCAGCCAAGATTTGCAGGGTGTCGCCTACAATGAGCAGTTCTTC.

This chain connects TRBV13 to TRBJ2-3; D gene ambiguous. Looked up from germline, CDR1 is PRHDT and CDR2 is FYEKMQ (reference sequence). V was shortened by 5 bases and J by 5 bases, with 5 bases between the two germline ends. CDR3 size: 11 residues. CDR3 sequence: CASSLIDTQYF. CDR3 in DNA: TGTGCCAGCAGCCTAATAGATACGCAGTATTTT.

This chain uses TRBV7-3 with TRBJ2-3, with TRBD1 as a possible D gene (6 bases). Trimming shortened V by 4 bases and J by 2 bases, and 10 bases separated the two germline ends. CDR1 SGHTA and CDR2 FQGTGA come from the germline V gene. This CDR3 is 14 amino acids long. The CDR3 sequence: CASSSQGHTDTQYF. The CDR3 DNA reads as TGTGCCAGCAGCTCCCAGGGACACACAGATACGCAGTATTTT.

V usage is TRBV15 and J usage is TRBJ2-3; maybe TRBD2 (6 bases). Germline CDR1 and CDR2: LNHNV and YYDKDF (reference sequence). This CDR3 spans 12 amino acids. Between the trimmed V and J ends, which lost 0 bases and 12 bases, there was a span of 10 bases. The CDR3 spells CATSRDLDYQYF. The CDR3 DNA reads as TGTGCCACCAGCAGAGATTTGGACTATCAGTATTTT.

The CDR3 sequence: CASSQGTGRSELFF. Here the CDR3 DNA reads TGTGCCAGCAGCCAAGGGACAGGGAGGTCGGAACTGTTTTTT. V gene TRBV3-1 (or the pseudogene TRBV3-2) combines with J gene TRBJ1-4, with 8 bases fitting TRBD1. In germline, CDR1 is LGHDT, CDR2 YNNKEL (reference sequence). Trimming cost V 1 base and J 12 bases; bases outside gene matches: 7. This CDR3 has 14 amino acids.

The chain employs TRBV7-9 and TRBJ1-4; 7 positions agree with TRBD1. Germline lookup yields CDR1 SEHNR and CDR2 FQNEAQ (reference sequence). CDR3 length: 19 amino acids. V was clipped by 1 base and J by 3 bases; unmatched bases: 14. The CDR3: CASSLVPQGILAPNEKLFF. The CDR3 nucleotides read TGTGCCAGCAGCTTAGTGCCACAGGGGATATTAGCACCTAATGAAAAACTGTTTTTT.

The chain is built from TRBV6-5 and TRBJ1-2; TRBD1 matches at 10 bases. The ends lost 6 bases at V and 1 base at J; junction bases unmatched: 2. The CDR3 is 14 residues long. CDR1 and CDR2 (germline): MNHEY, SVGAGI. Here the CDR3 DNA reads TGTGCCAGCAGCCGGGACAGGGGTAACTATGGCTACACCTTC. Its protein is CASSRDRGNYGYTF.

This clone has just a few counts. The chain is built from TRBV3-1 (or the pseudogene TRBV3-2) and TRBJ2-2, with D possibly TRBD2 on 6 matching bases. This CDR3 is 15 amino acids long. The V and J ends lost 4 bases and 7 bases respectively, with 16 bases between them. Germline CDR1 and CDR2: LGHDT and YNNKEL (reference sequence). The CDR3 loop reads CASSPRLASGGELFF. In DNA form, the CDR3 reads TGTGCCAGCAGCCCCCGTCTAGCGAGCGGCGGGGAGCTGTTTTTT.

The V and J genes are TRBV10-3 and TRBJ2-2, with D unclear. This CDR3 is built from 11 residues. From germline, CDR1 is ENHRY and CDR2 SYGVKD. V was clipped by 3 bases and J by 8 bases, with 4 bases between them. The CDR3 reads CAISETGELFF. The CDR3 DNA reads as TGTGCCATCAGTGAAACTGGGGAGCTGTTTTTT.

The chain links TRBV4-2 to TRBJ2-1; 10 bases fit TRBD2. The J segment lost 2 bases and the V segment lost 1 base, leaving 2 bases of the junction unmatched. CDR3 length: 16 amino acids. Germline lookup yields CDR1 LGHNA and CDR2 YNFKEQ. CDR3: CASSQASGSPYNEQFF. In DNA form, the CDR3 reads TGTGCCAGCAGCCAAGCTAGCGGGAGTCCCTACAATGAGCAGTTCTTC.

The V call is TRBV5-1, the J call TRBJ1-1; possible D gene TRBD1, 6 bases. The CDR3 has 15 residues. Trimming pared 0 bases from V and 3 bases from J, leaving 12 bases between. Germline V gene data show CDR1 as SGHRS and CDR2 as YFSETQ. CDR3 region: CASSLGTQGYTEAFF. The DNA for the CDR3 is TGCGCCAGCAGCTTGGGGACTCAGGGGTACACTGAAGCTTTCTTT.

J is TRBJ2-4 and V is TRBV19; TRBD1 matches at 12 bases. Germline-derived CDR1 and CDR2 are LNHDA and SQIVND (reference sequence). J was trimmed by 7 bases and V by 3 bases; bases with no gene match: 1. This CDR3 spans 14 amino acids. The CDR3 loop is CASSMGTGGNIQYF. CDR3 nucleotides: TGTGCCAGTAGTATGGGGACAGGGGGCAACATTCAGTACTTC.

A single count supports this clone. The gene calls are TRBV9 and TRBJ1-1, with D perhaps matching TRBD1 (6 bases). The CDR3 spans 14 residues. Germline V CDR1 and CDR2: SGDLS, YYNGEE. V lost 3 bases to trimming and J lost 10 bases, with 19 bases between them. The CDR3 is CASSDNREGGGAFF. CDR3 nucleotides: TGTGCCAGCAGCGACAACCGGGAGGGGGGAGGAGCTTTCTTT.

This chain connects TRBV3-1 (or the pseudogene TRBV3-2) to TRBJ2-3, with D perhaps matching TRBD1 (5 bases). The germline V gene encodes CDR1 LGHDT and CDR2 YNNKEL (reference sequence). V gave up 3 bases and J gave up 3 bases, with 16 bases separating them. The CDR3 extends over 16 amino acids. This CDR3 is CASSHRRGIGTDTQYF. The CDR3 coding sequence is TGTGCCAGCAGCCACCGTAGGGGTATAGGGACAGATACGCAGTATTTT.

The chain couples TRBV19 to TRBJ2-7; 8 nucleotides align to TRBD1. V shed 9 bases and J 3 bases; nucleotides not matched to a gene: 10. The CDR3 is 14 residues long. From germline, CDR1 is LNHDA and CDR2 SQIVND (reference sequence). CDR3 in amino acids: CASSWQGANYEQYF. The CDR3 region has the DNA TGTGCCAGCTCCTGGCAGGGGGCGAACTACGAGCAGTACTTC.